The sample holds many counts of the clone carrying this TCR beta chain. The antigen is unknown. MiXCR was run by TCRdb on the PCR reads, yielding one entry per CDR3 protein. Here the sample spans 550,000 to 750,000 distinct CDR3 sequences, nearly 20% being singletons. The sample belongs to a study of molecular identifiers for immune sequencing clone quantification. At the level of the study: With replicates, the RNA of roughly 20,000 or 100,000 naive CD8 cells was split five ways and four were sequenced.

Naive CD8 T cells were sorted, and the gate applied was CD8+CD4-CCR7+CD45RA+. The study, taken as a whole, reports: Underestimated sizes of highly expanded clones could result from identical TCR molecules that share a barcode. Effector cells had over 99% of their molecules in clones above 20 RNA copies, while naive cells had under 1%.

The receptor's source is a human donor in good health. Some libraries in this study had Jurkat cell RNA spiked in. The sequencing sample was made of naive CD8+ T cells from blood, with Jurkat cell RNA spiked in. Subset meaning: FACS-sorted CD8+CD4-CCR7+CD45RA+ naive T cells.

The DNA of the CDR3 is TGCGCCAGCAGCCAAGACGCACTCCGCACAGATACGCAGTATTTT. This translates into CASSQDALRTDTQYF. The chain links TRBV4-3 to TRBJ2-3; D is unclear. The ends were cut back, 0 bases at V and 1 base at J, with 8 bases in the middle. Looked up from germline, CDR1 is LGHNA and CDR2 is YSLEER. CDR3 size: 15 residues.